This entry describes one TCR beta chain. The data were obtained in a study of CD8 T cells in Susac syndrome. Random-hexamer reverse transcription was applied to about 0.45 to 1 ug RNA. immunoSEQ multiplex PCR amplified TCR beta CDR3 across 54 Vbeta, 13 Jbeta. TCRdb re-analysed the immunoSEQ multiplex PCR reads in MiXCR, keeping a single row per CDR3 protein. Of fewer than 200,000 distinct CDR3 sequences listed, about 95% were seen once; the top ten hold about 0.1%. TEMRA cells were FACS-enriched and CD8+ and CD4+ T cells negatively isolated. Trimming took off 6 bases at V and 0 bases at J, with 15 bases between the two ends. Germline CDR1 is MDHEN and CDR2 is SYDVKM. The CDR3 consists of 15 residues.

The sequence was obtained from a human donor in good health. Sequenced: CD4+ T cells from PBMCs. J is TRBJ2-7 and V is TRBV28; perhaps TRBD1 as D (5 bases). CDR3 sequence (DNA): TGTGCCAGCAGCCCCCTGGTAGGGGACTCCTACGAGCAGTACTTC. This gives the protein CASSPLVGDSYEQYF.